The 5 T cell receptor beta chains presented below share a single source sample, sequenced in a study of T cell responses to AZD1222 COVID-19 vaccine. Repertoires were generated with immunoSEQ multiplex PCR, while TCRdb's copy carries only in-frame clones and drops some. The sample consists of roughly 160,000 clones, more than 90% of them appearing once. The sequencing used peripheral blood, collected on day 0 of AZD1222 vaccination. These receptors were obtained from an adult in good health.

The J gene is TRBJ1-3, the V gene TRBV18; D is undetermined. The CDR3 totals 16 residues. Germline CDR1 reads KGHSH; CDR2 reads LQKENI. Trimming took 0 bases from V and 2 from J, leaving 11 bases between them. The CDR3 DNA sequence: TGTGCCAGCTCACCACCGTTGCAAGGTGCTGGAAACACCATATATTTT. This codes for CASSPPLQGAGNTIYF.

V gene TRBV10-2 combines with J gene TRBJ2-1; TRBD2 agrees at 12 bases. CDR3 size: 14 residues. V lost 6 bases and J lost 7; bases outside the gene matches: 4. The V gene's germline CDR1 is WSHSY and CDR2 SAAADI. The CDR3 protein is CASRTSGGGNEQFF. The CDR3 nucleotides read TGCGCCAGCAGGACTAGCGGGGGAGGGAATGAGCAGTTCTTC.

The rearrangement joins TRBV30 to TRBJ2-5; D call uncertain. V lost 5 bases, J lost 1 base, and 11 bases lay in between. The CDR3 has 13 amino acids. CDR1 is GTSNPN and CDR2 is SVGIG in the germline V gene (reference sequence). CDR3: CAWGRSAQETQYF. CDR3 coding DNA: TGTGCCTGGGGTAGGTCCGCCCAAGAGACCCAGTACTTC.

The CDR3 region is CAWARESGNTIYF. The CDR3 region has the DNA TGTGCCTGGGCCAGGGAATCTGGAAACACCATATATTTT. This rearrangement joins TRBV30 to TRBJ1-3; weak D call: TRBD1 (5 bases). The ends were cut back, 5 bases at V and 1 base at J, with 9 bases in the middle. This CDR3 region has 13 residues. Germline CDR1 is GTSNPN and CDR2 is SVGIG (reference sequence).

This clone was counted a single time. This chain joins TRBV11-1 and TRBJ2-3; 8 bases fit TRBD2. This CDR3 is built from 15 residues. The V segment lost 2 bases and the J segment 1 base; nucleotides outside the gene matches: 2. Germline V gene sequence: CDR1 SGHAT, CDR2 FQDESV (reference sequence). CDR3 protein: CASSLWREGTDTQYF. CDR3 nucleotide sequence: TGTGCCAGCAGCTTATGGCGGGAGGGCACAGATACGCAGTATTTT.